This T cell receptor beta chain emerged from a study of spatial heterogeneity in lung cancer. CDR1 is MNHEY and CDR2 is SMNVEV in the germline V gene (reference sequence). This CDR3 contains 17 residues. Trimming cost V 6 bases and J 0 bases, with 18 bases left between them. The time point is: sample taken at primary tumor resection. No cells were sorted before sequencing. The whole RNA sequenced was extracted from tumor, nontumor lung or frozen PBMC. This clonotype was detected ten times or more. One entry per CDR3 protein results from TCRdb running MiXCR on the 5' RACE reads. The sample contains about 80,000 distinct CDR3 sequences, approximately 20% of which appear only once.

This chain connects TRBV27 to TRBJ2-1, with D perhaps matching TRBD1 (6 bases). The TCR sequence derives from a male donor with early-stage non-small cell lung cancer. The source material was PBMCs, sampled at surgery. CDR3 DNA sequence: TGTGCCAGCAGGGATCCGGGACACTCAAGCTCCTACAATGAGCAGTTCTTC. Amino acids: CASRDPGHSSSYNEQFF.